These 14 T cell receptor beta chains share one sample of origin, sequenced in a study of shared clonotypes between healthy human individuals. This table comes from immunoSEQ multiplex PCR, and its TCRdb copy is limited to in-frame clones, with some not included. The table includes approximately 1.5 million clones, 98% detected once. Sequencing input: naive CD4+ T cells sorted from blood. Subset reported: CD45RA+ positively selected. The origin of the receptors is a man aged 25-40 years in good health.

This rearrangement joins TRBV4-3 to TRBJ2-3, with D possibly TRBD1 on 6 matching bases. The V gene's germline CDR1 is LGHNA and CDR2 YSLEER. The germline V and J ends were trimmed by 3 bases and 1 base, with 11 bases remaining between them. The CDR3 consists of 15 residues. CDR3 DNA: TGCGCCAGCAGCCACCGGGACACACGCACAGATACGCAGTATTTT. It specifies CASSHRDTRTDTQYF.

The chain has TRBV7-2 and TRBJ2-1, with D maybe TRBD2 (6 bases). Germline-derived CDR1 and CDR2 are SGHTA and FQGNSA. This CDR3 region has 17 residues. Trimming removed 5 bases at V and 0 bases at J, with 17 bases between. CDR3 residues: CASSPLAALSSYNEQFF. CDR3 DNA sequence: TGTGCCAGCAGCCCCTTAGCGGCCCTCAGCTCCTACAATGAGCAGTTCTTC.

V usage is TRBV5-5 and J usage is TRBJ2-3; 8 bases align to TRBD2. The J segment lost 7 bases and the V segment lost 4 bases, leaving 11 bases of the junction unmatched. Germline CDR1 reads SGHKS; CDR2 reads YYEKEE (reference sequence). The CDR3 contains 15 residues. The CDR3 region is CASSPGSREGYTQYF. The CDR3 DNA reads TGTGCCAGCAGCCCCGGGTCCCGGGAGGGATATACGCAGTATTTT.

The CDR3: CASSATVGQETQYF. The CDR3 DNA reads as TGTGCCAGCAGTGCCACAGTGGGGCAAGAGACCCAGTACTTC. The rearrangement uses TRBV6-1 and TRBJ2-5, with D uncertain. Germline CDR1 reads MNHNS; CDR2 reads SASEGT. CDR3 length equals 14 residues. Trimming stripped 4 bases from V and 2 bases from J, with 11 bases between.

The V gene is TRBV7-9, the J gene TRBJ2-7; D uncertain. The CDR3 totals 18 residues. V lost 7 bases, J lost 3 bases, and 28 bases lay in between. Looked up from germline, CDR1 is SEHNR and CDR2 is FQNEAQ (reference sequence). In DNA, the CDR3 is TGTGCCAGCAATCCTGGGTCCGGAAGAGGCGCTAGTAGCTACGAGCAGTACTTC. Translation: CASNPGSGRGASSYEQYF. The full variable domain, completed using reference TRBV7-9 and TRBJ2-7, is DTGVSQNPRHKITKRGQNVTFRCDPISEHNRLYWYRQTLGQGPEFLTYFQNEAQLEKSRLLSDRFSAERPKGSFSTLEIQRTEQGDSAMYLCASNPGSGRGASSYEQYFGPGTRLTVT.

The V call is TRBV9, the J call TRBJ2-5, with TRBD2 identical over 7 bases. This CDR3 is 15 amino acids long. The germline V gene encodes CDR1 SGDLS and CDR2 YYNGEE. V gave up 2 bases and J gave up 2 bases; unmatched junction bases: 6. The CDR3 DNA reads TGTGCCAGCAGCGTTAGTAGCGGGCCACAAGAGACCCAGTACTTC. It is translated as CASSVSSGPQETQYF.

The V call is TRBV10-3, the J call TRBJ2-1, with D perhaps matching TRBD2 (5 bases). Per the germline V gene, CDR1 is ENHRY and CDR2 is SYGVKD. CDR3 length: 13 residues. Trimming left V 6 bases short and J 9 bases short, with 15 bases between. The CDR3 sequence: CAISETRSSEQFF. The DNA of the CDR3 is TGTGCCATCAGCGAAACTAGGAGTTCTGAGCAGTTCTTC.

The chain links TRBV10-2 to TRBJ2-5; D might be TRBD1 (5 bases). Trimming stripped 7 bases from V and 1 base from J, with 13 bases between. Germline loops: CDR1 WSHSY, CDR2 SAAADI. There are 14 residues in the CDR3. CDR3 protein: CASTRTRAQETQYF. The CDR3 bases are TGCGCCAGCACAAGGACAAGGGCCCAAGAGACCCAGTACTTC.

The chain joins TRBV6-5 to TRBJ2-1; 9 nucleotides align to TRBD1. Per germline, CDR1 MNHEY and CDR2 SVGAGI. Trimming removed 4 bases from V and 8 bases from J; junction bases left unmatched: 12. CDR3 size: 16 residues. The CDR3 DNA reads as TGTGCCAGCAGTTCCCGGGGGACAGGGCCATACGATGAGCAGTTCTTC. It codes for CASSSRGTGPYDEQFF.

This rearrangement joins TRBV11-3 to TRBJ2-1; 8 nucleotides line up with TRBD2. Germline CDR1 SGHNT, CDR2 YENEEA. Trimming took 1 base from V and 7 from J; bases not matched to a gene: 9. CDR3 size: 16 residues. The CDR3 reads CASSLGSGGVWNEQFF. In nucleotides, the CDR3 is TGTGCCAGCAGCTTAGGAAGCGGGGGAGTCTGGAATGAGCAGTTCTTC.

This chain uses TRBV4-2 with TRBJ2-5; 7 nucleotides agree with TRBD1. Germline trimming cut 5 bases from V and 5 bases from J; bases unmatched to any gene: 14. This CDR3 is 16 amino acids long. In germline, CDR1 is LGHNA, CDR2 YNFKEQ. In DNA form, the CDR3 reads TGTGCCAGCAGCAAGGGACAGATCGGCGGCCAGGAGACCCAGTACTTC. Protein: CASSKGQIGGQETQYF.

J is TRBJ1-2 and V is TRBV28; no definite D call. The CDR3 has 11 amino acids. V lost 10 bases to trimming and J lost 8 bases, with 14 bases between them. The germline CDR1 and CDR2 sequences are MDHEN and SYDVKM. CDR3 loop: CATLTPGGYTF. The CDR3, as DNA: TGTGCCACCCTAACTCCGGGAGGCTACACCTTC.

This chain connects TRBV6-6 to TRBJ1-2; 10 bases are shared with TRBD1. Germline CDR1 and CDR2: MNHNY and SVGAGI (reference sequence). This CDR3 comprises 16 residues. V lost 5 bases to trimming and J lost 7 bases; unmatched junction nucleotides: 13. CDR3 protein: CASSQTGGEASGGYTF. CDR3 nucleotides: TGTGCCAGCAGTCAGACAGGGGGCGAAGCCTCGGGTGGCTACACCTTC.

V gene TRBV5-1 combines with J gene TRBJ2-7, with a possible D match to TRBD2 (5 bases). Trimming shortened V by 6 bases and J by 4 bases, and 26 bases separated the two germline ends. The CDR3 covers 17 residues. The germline gives CDR1 SGHRS, CDR2 YFSETQ. CDR3 in amino acids: CASNLELPGNAVYEQYF. In nucleotides, the CDR3 is TGCGCCAGCAACTTAGAGCTTCCGGGAAATGCCGTGTACGAGCAGTACTTC.